This TCR beta chain comes out of a study of Graves' ophthalmopathy and Graves' hyperthyroidism. The CDR3 contains 16 residues. The V end was cut by 4 bases, the J end by 4 bases, with 17 bases between. Per the germline V gene, CDR1 is SGHRS and CDR2 is YFSETQ. RNA transcripts provided the template for amplifying TCR beta CDR3 regions. Investigators did first-round RT-PCR with HTBI primers, then second-round multiplex PCR. TCRdb processed the multiplex PCR reads anew with MiXCR; each CDR3 protein has one entry. The table has roughly 700,000 distinct CDR3 sequences, approximately 40% seen once; the top ten hold less than 55%. Each donor who had ophthalmopathy showed moderate-to-severe activity, a CAS of ≥3, a NOSPECS of ≥4, and a duration under 3 months. Uncontrolled infections, pregnancy, lactation or other autoimmune diseases led to patient exclusion. This clonotype was detected a few times.

This TCR was sampled from an adult man with Graves' ophthalmopathy. Sequencing was performed on peripheral blood. V usage is TRBV5-1 and J usage is TRBJ2-2; TRBD1 might be the D (6 bases). DNA of the CDR3: TGCGCCAGCAGCACGGGACAAGCCTCGGGCACCGGGGAGCTGTTTTTT. It translates to CASSTGQASGTGELFF.